This TCR beta chain was observed in a study of beta chain features in type 1 diabetes. General study results and limits: When Type 1 diabetes patients were examined, their TCRB CDR3s proved moderately but significantly shorter in all four CD4+ subsets.

Donors underwent one heparinised blood draw, around 100 mL on average. Sorting with CD45RO/CCR7/CD25/CD127/CD95/CD27 yielded naive, central memory, regulatory and stem-like memory CD4+ cells. Sorted populations were all over 95% pure. There are a few counts of this clone. Its antigen is unknown. The CDR3 loop spans 15 amino acids. Trimming cost V 6 bases and J 5 bases; bases outside gene matches: 5. The germline V gene has CDR1 SGHTA and CDR2 FQGTGA. Isolated RNA was reverse transcribed in full, so expressed TCRB transcripts were sequenced. Assay: immunoSEQ multiplex PCR; the TCRdb copy retains only in-frame clones and omits some. In the table there are approximately 150,000 clones, under 11% of which are singletons.

The sequencing input was naive CD4+ T cells from blood. The clonotype was recovered from a man aged 18 to 35 in good health. The chain uses TRBV7-3 and TRBJ2-2; 11 bases agree with TRBD1. DNA for the CDR3: TGTGCCAGCAGGATGGGGACAGGGGGAACCGGGGAGCTGTTTTTT. It is translated as CASRMGTGGTGELFF.